This is a list of T cell receptor beta chains from one sample in a study of blood T cell repertoires in COVID-19. Generated by immunoSEQ multiplex PCR, the TCRdb table keeps only in-frame clones and is missing some. The table records 50,000 to 70,000 clones, more than 55% of them present only once. Sequenced input: PBMCs or T cells enriched from blood (not recorded which). The receptor source for this set is a woman between 55 and 75 years old who had been exposed to COVID-19. The CDR3 runs from the conserved cysteine through the conserved F or W. The D gene is left open where the match is weak. Expanded clones are given a class, and other clones once, few, many or no size at all.

j_gene | v_gene | d_gene | abundance | CDR3aa | CDR3nt
TRBJ2-1 | TRBV28 | TRBD2 | - | CASSLPPFRAGGDEQFF | TGTGCCAGCAGTTTACCCCCCTTTCGGGCGGGAGGGGATGAGCAGTTCTTC
TRBJ1-4 | TRBV28 | TRBD1 | - | CASREGTGKEKLFF | TGTGCCAGCAGGGAAGGGACAGGGAAAGAAAAACTGTTTTTT
TRBJ1-2 | TRBV28 | - | few | CASIRSGSYGYTF | TGTGCCAGCATTAGGTCAGGGTCCTATGGCTACACCTTC
TRBJ2-7 | TRBV6-5 | TRBD2 | many | CATKAEGGFHEQYF | TGTGCCACCAAGGCGGAGGGAGGGTTCCACGAGCAGTACTTC
TRBJ1-3 | TRBV11-2 | - | - | CASSLAGGGSSGNTIYF | TGTGCCAGCAGCTTAGCGGGGGGAGGCAGCTCTGGAAACACCATATATTTT
TRBJ1-1 | TRBV28 | - | once | CASRRSRGTEAFF | TGTGCCAGCAGACGATCTCGGGGGACTGAAGCTTTCTTT
TRBJ2-3 | TRBV29-1 | TRBD1 | - | CSAEDRGITDTQYF | TGCAGCGCAGAGGACAGGGGAATCACAGATACGCAGTATTTT
TRBJ1-1 | TRBV20-1 | - | - | CSARAGDIEAFF | TGCAGTGCTCGTGCAGGGGATATTGAAGCTTTCTTT
TRBJ2-7 | TRBV11-3 | TRBD1 | few | CASSSRGQGEEQYF | TGTGCCAGCAGCTCGCGGGGACAGGGGGAAGAGCAGTACTTC
TRBJ1-1 | TRBV19 | - | - | CASSLGQNRPDTEAFF | TGTGCCAGTAGTTTAGGACAGAACAGGCCGGACACTGAAGCTTTCTTT
TRBJ2-1 | TRBV28 | - | once | CASAPTAYNEQFF | TGTGCCAGCGCACCCACGGCCTACAATGAGCAGTTCTTC
TRBJ2-3 | TRBV7-2 | - | - | CASSPTGSVSDTQYF | TGTGCCAGCAGCCCCACCGGGTCGGTCTCAGATACGCAGTATTTT
TRBJ2-2 | TRBV4-1 | TRBD2 | - | CASSPQKGGPEFGELFF | TGCGCCAGCAGCCCGCAGAAGGGAGGGCCAGAGTTCGGGGAGCTGTTTTTT
TRBJ1-3 | TRBV7-9 | - | - | CASSLGGLGNTIYF | TGTGCCAGCAGCTTAGGGGGACTCGGAAACACCATATATTTT
TRBJ2-2 | TRBV5-4 | - | - | CASSPSGGRGLAGELFF | TGTGCCAGCAGCCCGTCCGGGGGGCGGGGTTTGGCCGGGGAGCTGTTTTTT
TRBJ2-3 | TRBV11-3 | - | - | CASSGSGTDTQYF | TGTGCCAGCAGCGGTAGTGGCACAGATACGCAGTATTTT
TRBJ1-4 | TRBV4-1 | - | - | CASSAMGQNEKLFF | TGCGCCAGCAGCGCCATGGGCCAAAATGAAAAACTGTTTTTT
TRBJ1-5 | TRBV2 | - | - | CASSASGRGNQPQHF | TGTGCCAGCAGCGCTTCGGGAAGAGGCAATCAGCCCCAGCATTTT
TRBJ2-5 | TRBV7-9 | TRBD1 | - | CASSSYPGQETQYF | TGTGCCAGCAGCTCATACCCGGGACAGGAGACCCAGTACTTC
TRBJ2-3 | TRBV9 | TRBD2 | - | CASSVQALAGGSDTQYF | TGTGCCAGCAGCGTTCAGGCCCTAGCGGGAGGATCAGATACGCAGTATTTT
TRBJ1-2 | TRBV14 | - | - | CASSQDAGYGYTF | TGTGCCAGCAGCCAAGACGCGGGCTATGGCTACACCTTC
TRBJ1-5 | TRBV15 | TRBD1 | - | CATSRESGTGVLPQHF | TGTGCCACCAGCAGAGAATCCGGGACAGGTGTATTGCCCCAGCATTTT
TRBJ2-2 | TRBV12-5 | TRBD1 | few | CASGLTGANTGELFF | TGTGCTAGTGGTTTGACAGGGGCGAACACCGGGGAGCTGTTTTTT
TRBJ1-1 | TRBV7-3 | - | few | CASSFGRGNTEAFF | TGTGCCAGCAGCTTCGGGAGGGGAAACACTGAAGCTTTCTTT
TRBJ2-1 | TRBV12-3/TRBV12-4 | TRBD2 | - | CASRLAGVNEQFF | TGTGCCAGCCGACTAGCGGGGGTAAATGAGCAGTTCTTC
TRBJ2-7 | TRBV6-5 | TRBD2 | - | CASSGAAYEQYF | TGTGCCAGTAGCGGGGCAGCCTACGAGCAGTACTTC
TRBJ1-2 | TRBV12-3/TRBV12-4 | - | - | CASSLSQGHGYTF | TGTGCCAGCAGTTTGAGTCAGGGCCACGGCTACACCTTC
TRBJ1-4 | TRBV5-1 | TRBD1 | - | CASSLGTANEKLFF | TGCGCCAGCAGCTTAGGGACAGCGAATGAAAAACTGTTTTTT
TRBJ1-1 | TRBV2 | - | once | CASGDTMNTEAFF | TGTGCCAGCGGGGACACCATGAACACTGAAGCTTTCTTT
TRBJ1-1 | TRBV28 | - | - | CASSLRRWEAFF | TGCGCCAGCAGTTTAAGGAGATGGGAAGCTTTCTTT
TRBJ1-6 | TRBV6-5 | - | - | CASSERTGNSPLHF | TGTGCCAGCAGCGAGCGTACAGGGAACTCACCCCTCCACTTT
TRBJ2-7 | TRBV18 | TRBD1 | once | CASSPGTGPYEQYF | TGTGCCAGCTCACCCGGGACAGGGCCCTACGAGCAGTACTTC